The 6 T cell receptor beta chains below come from one sample, sequenced in a study of blood T cell repertoires in COVID-19. Here immunoSEQ multiplex PCR was the method, and the copy in TCRdb shows in-frame clones only, minus some. This sample yields around 430,000 clones, of which around 88% are seen a single time; around 12% belongs to the top ten. The sample comprised peripheral blood. Every receptor here comes from a woman between 45 and 60 years old with COVID-19, enrolled during active disease.

J is TRBJ1-2 and V is TRBV5-4, with D possibly being TRBD1 (5 bases). Germline lookup yields CDR1 SGHNT and CDR2 YYREEE (reference sequence). V was clipped by 4 bases and J by 7 bases, with 17 bases between them. This CDR3 is 14 amino acids long. CDR3 nucleotides: TGTGCCAGCAGCCCGCCCGGGGGGGTACGTGGCTACACCTTC. The encoded protein is CASSPPGGVRGYTF.

The chain carries TRBV2 and TRBJ2-3; D may be TRBD2 (6 bases). The germline V and J ends were trimmed by 6 bases and 6 bases, with 16 bases remaining between them. Germline CDR1 reads SNHLY; CDR2 reads FYNNEI. CDR3 length equals 14 residues. In nucleotides, the CDR3 is TGTGCCAGCAGAAAAGAGGTGGGAGGCGATACGCAGTATTTT. The encoded protein is CASRKEVGGDTQYF. Together with reference TRBV2 and TRBJ2-3, the CDR3 gives the full variable domain: EPEVTQTPSHQVTQMGQEVILRCVPISNHLYFYWYRQILGQKVEFLVSFYNNEISEKSEIFDDQFSVERPDGSNFTLKIRSTKLEDSAMYFCASRKEVGGDTQYFGPGTRLTVL.

The rearrangement uses TRBV25-1 and TRBJ1-2; possible D gene TRBD1, 5 bases. Germline CDR1 MGHDK, CDR2 SYGVNS. Deletions cut 4 bases from V and 8 bases from J, with 26 bases between. The CDR3 covers 17 residues. CDR3: CASSASRGTGSLLGYTF. In nucleotides, the CDR3 is TGTGCCAGCAGTGCAAGTAGGGGTACCGGGTCCTTGCTGGGCTACACCTTC.

The chain has TRBV10-3 and TRBJ1-1, with 8 bases identical to TRBD1. V lost 3 bases, J lost 5 bases, and 2 bases stayed unmatched. CDR3 length equals 13 residues. Germline CDR1 is ENHRY and CDR2 is SYGVKD. CDR3 nucleotides: TGTGCCATCAGTGAAGACAGGGGTACTGAAGCTTTCTTT. It codes for CAISEDRGTEAFF.

The chain uses TRBV13 and TRBJ1-5; D is perhaps TRBD1 (5 bases). The V end was cut by 0 bases, the J end by 1 base, with 10 bases between. This CDR3 region has 16 residues. The germline V gene has CDR1 PRHDT and CDR2 FYEKMQ (reference sequence). CDR3: CASSLGPGLSNQPQHF. The CDR3, as DNA: TGTGCCAGCAGCTTAGGCCCGGGACTGAGCAATCAGCCCCAGCATTTT.

This clone was observed a few times. V usage is TRBV6-5 and J usage is TRBJ1-1; D not certain. Trimming cost V 5 bases and J 5 bases, with 12 bases left between them. The CDR3 totals 13 residues. The germline gives CDR1 MNHEY, CDR2 SVGAGI. CDR3 nucleotide sequence: TGTGCCAGCAGTACCCTTCAGGAAACTGAAGCTTTCTTT. Its translation: CASSTLQETEAFF.